This paragraph covers one T cell receptor (beta chain) sequence. This entry comes from a study of blood T cell repertoires in COVID-19. Overall study context: From the United States, Italy and Spain came samples of acute and convalescent COVID-19. PBMCs, B-cell-depleted T cells, or T cells provided the cDNA or gDNA that made up the material.

The length of the CDR3 is 13 residues. Deletions cut 2 bases from V and 5 bases from J, with 9 bases between. In germline, CDR1 is ENHRY, CDR2 SYGVKD. Methods used by the authors: Amplification from reference gene primers served as the basis for estimated nucleated cell counts. Profiling relied on immunoSEQ multiplex PCR, and the TCRdb table lists in-frame clones only, not all of them. V and J calls and clone size are as listed in that table; D and trimming were resolved from the DNA. The sample lists roughly 230,000 clones, 85% occurring once. The rearrangement uses TRBV10-3 and TRBJ2-5; D uncertain. The sequence came from a man aged 40-50 years with acute or convalescent COVID-19. The sample comprised peripheral blood. This CDR3 reads CAISEQAEETQYF. The CDR3 nucleotides read TGTGCCATCAGTGAGCAGGCAGAGGAGACCCAGTACTTC.